The source of this TCR beta chain is a study of T cells in Graves' hyperthyroidism and ophthalmopathy. General study results and limits: Most thyroid clonotypes with frequency above 0.001 were detected in blood.

Amplified TCR beta CDR3 regions came from RNA transcripts. TCR CDR3 underwent first-round RT-PCR with the HTBI primer set. In TCRdb, the multiplex PCR reads were re-called with MiXCR into one record per CDR3 protein. This sample yields around 480,000 distinct CDR3 sequences, of which 14% are seen a single time; around 17% belongs to the top ten. V dropped 3 bases and J dropped 3; count of bases not matched to a gene: 15. The germline V gene has CDR1 DFQATT and CDR2 SNEGSKA (reference sequence). The CDR3 has 17 amino acids. Points on this clonotype: Its antigen is as yet unknown.

The TCR originated in a woman between 18 and 29 years old with Graves' hyperthyroidism. V is TRBV20-1 and J is TRBJ2-3; 7 bases line up with TRBD2. The sequenced material came from blood. The CDR3 DNA reads as TGCAGTGCTAGGTCGGGGGAGGGCGGTTTGGGTACAGATACGCAGTATTTT. This encodes CSARSGEGGLGTDTQYF.